This passage covers 7 T cell receptor beta chains from one sample sequenced in a study of cytomegalovirus exposure and HLA in healthy donors. PCR involved 60 Vbeta and 13 Jbeta primers. Only in-frame clones appear in the TCRdb table, and some are missing; sequencing was by immunoSEQ multiplex PCR. The sample contains 130,000 to 150,000 clones, roughly 87% of which appear only once. Input material: PBMCs. Receptor source: a man aged 30 to 45 in good health and CMV-seropositive.

The J gene is TRBJ2-5, the V gene TRBV7-9; TRBD2 aligns across 11 bases. Germline CDR1 and CDR2: SEHNR and FQNEAQ (reference sequence). The CDR3 length is 15 residues. V was clipped by 5 bases and J by 4 bases; unmatched bases: 6. The CDR3 nucleotides read TGTGCCAGCAGCCCAACGACTAGCGGGGCAGAGACCCAGTACTTC. It is translated as CASSPTTSGAETQYF.

The table lists this clone with a few counts. The chain joins TRBV6-5 to TRBJ1-3; D uncertain. This CDR3 contains 14 residues. Trimming took off 6 bases at V and 0 bases at J, with 9 bases between the two ends. From germline, CDR1 is MNHEY and CDR2 SVGAGI. CDR3 in DNA: TGTGCCAGCAGGGTGACAAGCTCTGGAAACACCATATATTTT. This gives the protein CASRVTSSGNTIYF.

The J gene is TRBJ1-1, the V gene TRBV28; D not resolved. Looked up from germline, CDR1 is MDHEN and CDR2 is SYDVKM. Trimming left V 3 bases short and J 2 bases short, with 7 bases between. There are 13 residues in the CDR3. CDR3 sequence: CASSFPGNTEAFF. In DNA, the CDR3 is TGTGCCAGCAGTTTCCCAGGAAACACTGAAGCTTTCTTT.

The rearrangement uses TRBV5-1 and TRBJ1-1; D is ambiguous. CDR1 and CDR2 (germline): SGHRS, YFSETQ. The V end was cut by 0 bases, the J end by 1 base, with 4 bases between. The CDR3 length is 13 residues. The CDR3 reads CASSLARNTEAFF. In DNA form, the CDR3 reads TGCGCCAGCAGCTTGGCGCGGAACACTGAAGCTTTCTTT.

The rearrangement uses TRBV5-1 and TRBJ1-6; 8 bases map to TRBD1. V shed 2 bases, J shed 7 bases, and the junction held 5 bases outside the gene matches. CDR3 length: 15 amino acids. The germline gives CDR1 SGHRS, CDR2 YFSETQ. The CDR3 DNA follows: TGCGCCAGCAGCTTAGAAGGGACAGGCAATTCACCCCTCCACTTT. Its protein is CASSLEGTGNSPLHF.

This chain uses TRBV15 with TRBJ1-1; tentative D call: TRBD1 (5 bases). V lost 5 bases, J lost 0 bases, and 13 bases lay in between. This CDR3 region has 15 residues. Germline values: CDR1 LNHNV, CDR2 YYDKDF (reference sequence). CDR3 sequence (DNA): TGTGCCACCAGCGTAGCCACAGGTTTGAACACTGAAGCTTTCTTT. Translated: CATSVATGLNTEAFF.

The CDR3 coding sequence is TGCGCCACCTCCGAGGCACGGAATTCACCCCTCCACTTT. Amino acid sequence: CATSEARNSPLHF. This sequence joins TRBV10-2 and TRBJ1-6; D is ambiguous. The germline V and J ends were trimmed by 10 bases and 7 bases, with 14 bases remaining between them. The CDR3 contains 13 residues. In germline, CDR1 is WSHSY, CDR2 SAAADI.